The clone carrying this T cell receptor beta chain was recorded a few times. This sample stems from a study of blood T cells in healthy people across ages. Germline assignment: CDR1 SGHDN and CDR2 FVKESK. Unmatched junction bases numbered 7, after V lost 0 bases and J lost 11 bases. CDR3 length: 13 residues. Alongside a J-beta primer mix, a sample-barcoded 5' primer served in a second PCR lasting 7 to 11 cycles. TCRdb used MiXCR to reprocess the 5' RACE reads, holding one entry per CDR3 protein. The sample carries 1.5 million to 2 million distinct CDR3 sequences, roughly 30% recorded once. The specimen was blood. This chain links TRBV14 with TRBJ2-7; 7 bases fit TRBD2. The TCR comes from a woman aged 25-40 years in good health. The CDR3 protein is CASSQDTRGMEYF. As DNA, the CDR3 is TGTGCCAGCAGCCAAGATACGCGGGGGATGGAGTACTTC.